A selection of T cell receptor beta chains follows, all from one sample in a study of blood T cell repertoires in COVID-19. Here immunoSEQ multiplex PCR was the method, and the copy in TCRdb shows in-frame clones only, minus some. The profile shows 150,000 to 200,000 clones, around 93% of them singletons. The sequenced sample was peripheral blood. The receptors here all came from a man in his thirties or forties with COVID-19, enrolled during active disease. CDR3s include the opening cysteine and the closing phenylalanine or tryptophan. A D gene is named only where the DNA matches it firmly. Clone size appears in some rows only: once, few, many, or a class for an expanded clone.

TRBJ2-3 | - | - | TRBV5-8 | CASSTEADTQYF | TGTGCCAGCAGCACCGAGGCAGATACGCAGTATTTT
TRBJ1-3 | - | - | TRBV9 | CASSVDGNTIYF | TGTGCCAGCAGCGTAGATGGCAACACCATATATTTT
TRBJ1-1 | TRBD1 | - | TRBV7-3 | CASSSSTGGGTHYTEAFF | TGTGCCAGCAGCTCATCGACAGGGGGCGGAACTCACTACACTGAAGCTTTCTTT
TRBJ1-5 | - | - | TRBV19 | CASSILAGSNQPQHF | TGTGCCAGTAGTATATTAGCCGGGAGCAATCAGCCCCAGCATTTT
TRBJ1-1 | - | - | TRBV7-9 | CASSLHLTGNTEAFF | TGTGCCAGCAGTCTACACCTGACAGGGAACACTGAAGCTTTCTTT
TRBJ2-2 | - | - | TRBV18 | CASSPRGGWNTGELFF | TGTGCCAGCTCCCCCAGGGGCGGCTGGAACACCGGGGAGCTGTTTTTT
TRBJ2-1 | TRBD2 | few | TRBV19 | CASSIQGGLAGDNEQFF | TGTGCCAGTAGTATCCAAGGGGGACTAGCGGGAGACAATGAGCAGTTCTTC
TRBJ2-3 | - | - | TRBV9 | CASSPLTGYPSDTQYF | TGTGCCAGCAGCCCCCTTACAGGGTACCCCTCAGATACGCAGTATTTT
TRBJ2-1 | - | once | TRBV7-9 | CASSLLSGHVIDEQFF | TGTGCCAGCAGTCTTCTTTCGGGACACGTCATTGATGAGCAGTTCTTC
TRBJ2-7 | - | - | TRBV12-3/TRBV12-4 | CASSPQGSEQYF | TGTGCCAGCAGTCCCCAGGGTTCCGAGCAGTACTTC
TRBJ1-6 | - | - | TRBV7-2 | CASSLVMLEVLHF | TGTGCCAGCAGCTTAGTAATGCTGGAGGTCCTCCACTTT
TRBJ1-6 | TRBD1 | - | TRBV19 | CASSGGTDNSPLHF | TGTGCCAGTAGCGGCGGGACAGATAATTCACCCCTCCACTTT
TRBJ1-1 | - | - | TRBV20-1 | CSAGDREAFF | TGCAGTGCTGGAGACAGGGAAGCTTTCTTT
TRBJ1-6 | TRBD1 | - | TRBV5-1 | CASSDGQGQGNSPLHF | TGCGCCAGCAGCGACGGACAGGGGCAGGGTAATTCACCCCTCCACTTT
TRBJ1-2 | TRBD1 | - | TRBV19 | CASSIEQGGGYTF | TGTGCCAGTAGTATAGAGCAGGGGGGAGGATACACCTTC
TRBJ2-7 | - | - | TRBV10-3 | CAISERQGSYEQYF | TGTGCCATCAGTGAGCGCCAGGGTTCCTACGAGCAGTACTTC
TRBJ1-1 | - | - | TRBV7-9 | CAAFGGTDRPNTEAFF | TGTGCCGCGTTTGGGGGAACGGACAGACCGAACACTGAAGCTTTCTTT
TRBJ2-3 | - | once | TRBV9 | CASSVDGTSTDTQYF | TGTGCCAGCAGCGTAGATGGGACTAGCACAGATACGCAGTATTTT
TRBJ1-1 | - | - | TRBV7-2 | CASSFITGYTEAFF | TGTGCCAGCAGCTTCATTACAGGGTATACTGAAGCTTTCTTT
TRBJ2-5 | TRBD1 | - | TRBV3-1/TRBV3-2 | CASSQGDRDFSETQYF | TGTGCCAGCAGCCAAGGGGACAGGGATTTTTCGGAGACCCAGTACTTC
TRBJ2-2 | TRBD2 | - | TRBV11-3 | CASSLSRGGANTGELFF | TGTGCCAGCAGCTTATCCCGGGGAGGGGCCAACACCGGGGAGCTGTTTTTT
TRBJ2-5 | - | - | TRBV29-1 | CSVVQVQETQYF | TGCAGCGTTGTCCAGGTTCAAGAGACCCAGTACTTC
TRBJ1-4 | TRBD1 | - | TRBV19 | CASKDRGIGKEKLFF | TGTGCCAGTAAGGACAGGGGCATAGGGAAAGAAAAACTGTTTTTT
TRBJ2-3 | - | - | TRBV7-2 | CASSLAYTDTQYF | TGTGCCAGCAGCTTAGCGTACACAGATACGCAGTATTTT
TRBJ2-1 | TRBD2 | - | TRBV5-4 | CASSLGLAGSTVYNEQFF | TGTGCCAGCAGCTTGGGTTTAGCGGGATCAACGGTATACAATGAGCAGTTCTTC
TRBJ1-5 | TRBD1 | medium-sized | TRBV28 | CASGESGWTGGSDNQPQHF | TGTGCCAGCGGAGAGTCAGGTTGGACAGGGGGCAGCGACAATCAGCCCCAGCATTTT
TRBJ2-5 | - | - | TRBV5-8 | CASSLEGTLQETQYF | TGTGCCAGCAGCTTGGAAGGGACATTGCAAGAGACCCAGTACTTC
TRBJ1-2 | - | once | TRBV5-1 | CASSRNEAGSGYGYTF | TGCGCCAGCAGCCGGAACGAGGCAGGGAGCGGGTATGGCTACACCTTC
TRBJ2-2 | TRBD1 | - | TRBV7-9 | CASRTHGTAFYGELFF | TGTGCCAGCAGAACCCACGGGACAGCCTTTTACGGGGAGCTGTTTTTT
TRBJ1-2 | - | - | TRBV5-1 | CASRIASAGYTF | TGCGCCAGCAGAATAGCGAGTGCTGGCTACACCTTC
TRBJ1-2 | TRBD1 | - | TRBV18 | CASSGQGGDDGYTF | TGTGCCAGCTCAGGACAGGGAGGGGATGATGGCTACACCTTC
TRBJ2-7 | TRBD1 | - | TRBV4-2 | CASSQDPTGTGVYEQYF | TGTGCCAGCAGCCAAGATCCAACCGGGACAGGGGTTTACGAGCAGTACTTC
TRBJ1-2 | TRBD1 | once | TRBV10-3 | CAISGTGYGYTF | TGTGCCATCAGCGGGACAGGGTATGGCTACACCTTC
TRBJ2-7 | TRBD1 | - | TRBV28 | CASSSTGGLTYEQYF | TGTGCCAGCAGCTCGACAGGGGGTTTAACCTACGAGCAGTACTTC
TRBJ2-2 | - | - | TRBV3-1/TRBV3-2 | CASSEGWGRSGTGELFF | TGTGCCAGCAGCGAAGGGTGGGGCAGGTCTGGAACCGGGGAGCTGTTTTTT
TRBJ2-4 | - | once | TRBV7-2 | CASSLALNRGGGNIQYF | TGTGCCAGCAGCTTAGCGCTTAACAGGGGTGGAGGGAACATTCAGTACTTC
TRBJ1-3 | - | few | TRBV19 | CASSIRGSGNTIYF | TGTGCCAGTAGTATTAGGGGATCTGGAAACACCATATATTTT
TRBJ2-7 | - | - | TRBV5-6 | CASSFFVGGFSYEQYF | TGTGCCAGCAGCTTTTTCGTTGGGGGGTTTTCCTACGAGCAGTACTTC
TRBJ1-2 | TRBD1 | - | TRBV7-2 | CASTALGTVNYGYTF | TGTGCCAGCACCGCACTGGGGACAGTTAACTATGGCTACACCTTC
TRBJ1-2 | - | - | TRBV18 | CASSPRGNYGYTF | TGTGCCAGCTCTCCCAGGGGTAACTATGGCTACACCTTC
TRBJ2-7 | TRBD1 | - | TRBV5-1 | CASSTGQAEQYF | TGCGCCAGCAGCACGGGACAGGCCGAGCAGTACTTC
TRBJ2-7 | TRBD1 | - | TRBV23-1 | CASSQIPRGQGSYEQYF | TGCGCCAGCAGTCAAATTCCCCGTGGACAGGGATCCTACGAGCAGTACTTC
TRBJ1-1 | - | - | TRBV27 | CASSLRGGNTEAFF | TGTGCCAGCAGCTTAAGGGGCGGGAACACTGAAGCTTTCTTT
TRBJ1-2 | TRBD1 | - | TRBV19 | CASRFRTGTANANYGYTF | TGTGCCAGTAGATTCCGCACCGGGACAGCTAACGCTAACTATGGCTACACCTTC
TRBJ2-7 | - | - | TRBV20-1 | CSASGLYEQYF | TGCAGTGCTAGTGGTCTCTACGAGCAGTACTTC
TRBJ1-2 | - | - | TRBV21-1 | CASSKGGVGLLGGGYTF | TGTGCCAGCAGCAAAGGCGGGGTCGGACTACTGGGGGGAGGCTACACCTTC
TRBJ1-2 | TRBD1 | - | TRBV7-6 | CASSLGRGDGYTF | TGTGCCAGCAGCTTAGGCAGGGGGGATGGCTACACCTTC
TRBJ1-6 | - | - | TRBV28 | CASSLQGGNSPLHF | TGTGCCAGCAGTTTACAGGGAGGGAATTCACCCCTCCACTTT
TRBJ1-5 | - | once | TRBV7-6 | CASSSGPTGNQPQHF | TGTGCCAGCAGCTCCGGTCCAACGGGCAATCAGCCCCAGCATTTT
TRBJ2-3 | TRBD2 | - | TRBV19 | CASNRLGTSGNTDTQYF | TGTGCCAGTAATAGACTGGGGACTAGCGGAAACACAGATACGCAGTATTTT
TRBJ1-1 | - | - | TRBV2 | CASSAQHQGDTEAFF | TGTGCCAGCAGCGCACAACACCAAGGGGACACTGAAGCTTTCTTT
TRBJ2-1 | TRBD2 | - | TRBV10-3 | CAIGSGGALNEQFF | TGTGCCATCGGTAGCGGGGGGGCGCTCAATGAGCAGTTCTTC
TRBJ1-2 | - | - | TRBV9 | CASRAGANYGYTF | TGTGCCAGCAGGGCCGGGGCTAACTATGGCTACACCTTC
TRBJ2-6 | - | - | TRBV6-2/TRBV6-3 | CASSYPFGEVLTF | TGTGCCAGCAGTTACCCGTTCGGGGAAGTCCTGACTTTC
TRBJ2-7 | TRBD1 | - | TRBV9 | CASSVSPGQGAYEQYF | TGTGCCAGCAGCGTAAGTCCGGGACAGGGGGCCTACGAGCAGTACTTC
TRBJ1-2 | TRBD1 | few | TRBV6-5 | CASSTDRGRENTF | TGTGCCAGCAGTACTGACAGGGGCAGGGAAAACACCTTC